This is a list of T cell receptor beta chains from one sample in a study of PD-L1 blockade in urothelial cancer. Produced via immunoSEQ multiplex PCR; TCRdb's table is partial and in-frame only. This table has 60,000 to 65,000 clones, under 90% appearing once. Sequenced here: PBMCs, sampled around atezolizumab (anti-PD-L1) treatment. These TCRs come from a man between 65 and 85 years old with urothelial cancer. CDR3s include the opening cysteine and the closing phenylalanine or tryptophan. Each record gives: CDR3 DNA, CDR3 protein, D gene, clone size, J gene, V gene. A D gene is named only where the DNA matches it firmly. A row's size may be missing; if present it is once, few, many or a size class.

TGTGCCAGCAGTGAACTAGCGGGAACCCTTGGGAATGAGCAGTTCTTC CASSELAGTLGNEQFF TRBD2 once TRBJ2-1 TRBV6-4
TGTGCCAGCAGGACTAGCGGGAGATACAATGAGCAGTTCTTC CASRTSGRYNEQFF TRBD2 - TRBJ2-1 TRBV28
TGCGCCAGCAAGGTTGGCGGAATCTCTGGAAACACCATATATTTT CASKVGGISGNTIYF - - TRBJ1-3 TRBV10-2
TGTGCCAGCAGGACGCCGGGACTAGGCCACGAGCAGTACTTC CASRTPGLGHEQYF TRBD2 - TRBJ2-7 TRBV2
TGTGCCAGCAGCTTGGACAGGGGGTCGGACGAGCAGTACTTC CASSLDRGSDEQYF TRBD1 - TRBJ2-7 TRBV5-4
TGTGCCAGCAGTGCCACTGGCTATGGCTACACCTTC CASSATGYGYTF - once TRBJ1-2 TRBV27
TGTGCCAGCAGCCTCAGGGGGCCCGACTACGAGCAGTACTTC CASSLRGPDYEQYF TRBD1 few TRBJ2-7 TRBV13
TGCGCCAGCAGCTTGGTGGCGGGAGAGCAGTTCTTC CASSLVAGEQFF - - TRBJ2-1 TRBV5-1
TGTGCCAGCACAATAGGGGGCAGGGTGGGCAATCAGCCCCAGCATTTT CASTIGGRVGNQPQHF TRBD1 - TRBJ1-5 TRBV7-8
TGTGCCAGCAGTTTATCGCAGGGGCTGCTTGTCAATGAGCAGTTCTTC CASSLSQGLLVNEQFF - - TRBJ2-1 TRBV27
TGTGCCAGCAGCGATTTAGCGGGAGGTTACGAGCAGTACTTC CASSDLAGGYEQYF TRBD2 - TRBJ2-7 TRBV5-4
TGCGCCAGCAGCTTGGGGACAGAAGACGGCTACACCTTC CASSLGTEDGYTF - - TRBJ1-2 TRBV5-1
TGTGCCTGGAACAGGGACTCCTACGAGCAGTACTTC CAWNRDSYEQYF - - TRBJ2-7 TRBV30
TGTGCCATCAGTGAGTCGGGGCTTTCTGGGGCCAACGTCCTGACTTTC CAISESGLSGANVLTF - - TRBJ2-6 TRBV10-3
TGTGCCAGCTCCCCGGGACAGTACGAGCAGTACTTC CASSPGQYEQYF TRBD1 - TRBJ2-7 TRBV18
TGTGCCAGCAGTAGGGGGACTAGCGGTTACGAGCAGTACTTC CASSRGTSGYEQYF TRBD2 - TRBJ2-7 TRBV28
TGCAGCGGTCGGGACAGCTATGGCTACACCTTC CSGRDSYGYTF TRBD1 few TRBJ1-2 TRBV29-1
TGCGCCAGCAGCTTCGGGAGCGGGAGGGCCGGAACCGGGGAGCTGTTTTTT CASSFGSGRAGTGELFF TRBD2 - TRBJ2-2 TRBV5-1
TGCAGCGCTGGGGACAGCTACACTGAAGCTTTCTTT CSAGDSYTEAFF TRBD1 - TRBJ1-1 TRBV29-1
TGCGCCAGCAGCTCCATGGGGGCGGGAGTGTCCGGGGAGCTGTTTTTT CASSSMGAGVSGELFF - - TRBJ2-2 TRBV5-1
TGTGCCAGCAGCTTGGGGACAGGGGATAATCAGCCCCAGCATTTT CASSLGTGDNQPQHF TRBD1 once TRBJ1-5 TRBV5-6
TGTGCCAGCAGTTGGGGAGGAGGGACGGGTGAGCAGTTCTTC CASSWGGGTGEQFF - - TRBJ2-1 TRBV2
TGTGCCAGCAGCCACAGAAACTATGGCTACACCTTC CASSHRNYGYTF - - TRBJ1-2 TRBV7-9
TGTGCCATCAAAAAGGGAGGCAATCAGCCCCAGCATTTT CAIKKGGNQPQHF - - TRBJ1-5 TRBV10-3
TGTGCCAGCAGCTTAGTCGCAGGGCAAGCCATATATTTT CASSLVAGQAIYF - - TRBJ1-3 TRBV7-2
TGTGCCAGCAGCGCCGGGACAGGGAGCAATCAGCCCCAGCATTTT CASSAGTGSNQPQHF TRBD1 - TRBJ1-5 TRBV2
TGTGCCTGGACCCCTCTGCGGGGGCCGTACAATGAGCAGTTCTTC CAWTPLRGPYNEQFF - few TRBJ2-1 TRBV30
TGTGCCATCAGATCGGACAAGTCTGGAAACACCATATATTTT CAIRSDKSGNTIYF - - TRBJ1-3 TRBV10-3
TGTGCCAGTAGTATCCGGACAGGGGATTCCTACAATGAGCAGTTCTTC CASSIRTGDSYNEQFF TRBD1 - TRBJ2-1 TRBV19
TGTGCCAGCAGCCCTAGCGGGACCTACAATGAGCAGTTCTTC CASSPSGTYNEQFF TRBD2 once TRBJ2-1 TRBV9
TGTGCCAGCGCCGAGGTAGCGGGGGGTGAGCAGTTCTTC CASAEVAGGEQFF TRBD2 - TRBJ2-1 TRBV11-3
TGTGCCAGCAGTTCGACAGGGGCTAGCAATCAGCCCCAGCATTTT CASSSTGASNQPQHF TRBD1 - TRBJ1-5 TRBV5-5
TGTGCCAGTAGTATTGTTGGAGATAGCAATCAGCCCCAGCATTTT CASSIVGDSNQPQHF - - TRBJ1-5 TRBV19
TGTGCCAGCAGCAACATCTACGAGCAGTACTTC CASSNIYEQYF - - TRBJ2-7 TRBV5-4
TGTGCCAGCAGTGAATTGAGAGGAGCGAATCAGCCCCAGCATTTT CASSELRGANQPQHF - - TRBJ1-5 TRBV6-1
TGTGCCAGCAGACGGGACAGTTTCACCGGGGAGCTGTTTTTT CASRRDSFTGELFF TRBD1 - TRBJ2-2 TRBV28
TGTGCCAGCAGTAGACTAGCGGGAGGACCCCCCGGGGAGCTGTTTTTT CASSRLAGGPPGELFF TRBD2 - TRBJ2-2 TRBV27
TGTGCCAGCAGTCTCGGACTAGCGAGGGAGCAGTACTTC CASSLGLAREQYF TRBD2 - TRBJ2-7 TRBV27
TGCGCCAGCAGTTATATAGGACTTAACACCGGGGAGCTGTTTTTT CASSYIGLNTGELFF - - TRBJ2-2 TRBV5-1
TGTGCCAGCAGCTTATTCCCAGGGAAGGAGACCCAGTACTTC CASSLFPGKETQYF - - TRBJ2-5 TRBV7-3
TGTGCCAGCAGGACAGGGGCCAGCCTATATAGCAATCAGCCCCAGCATTTT CASRTGASLYSNQPQHF TRBD1 - TRBJ1-5 TRBV2
TGCGCCAGCAGCAATGGACAGGGCTACAATGAGCAGTTCTTC CASSNGQGYNEQFF TRBD1 - TRBJ2-1 TRBV5-1
TGCGCCAGCTCGGGACAGGGGAATGACGAGCAGTACTTC CASSGQGNDEQYF TRBD1 - TRBJ2-7 TRBV10-2
TGTGCCTGGAGTGTAGGAGTAGCGGGAGGAGGGGATACGCAGTATTTT CAWSVGVAGGGDTQYF TRBD2 - TRBJ2-3 TRBV30
TGTGCCAGCAGCCCTATCGGATCGGGGGGAACCTACAATGAGCAGTTCTTC CASSPIGSGGTYNEQFF TRBD2 - TRBJ2-1 TRBV4-2
TGTGCCAGCATCCACGCTCGGGGGGTAGCGGGAGGGCCCCGGGCCAAAAACATTCAGTACTTC CASIHARGVAGGPRAKNIQYF TRBD2 - TRBJ2-4 TRBV28
TGTGCCAGCAGCACGCCGGGACAGGGGACCTACGAGCAGTACTTC CASSTPGQGTYEQYF TRBD1 once TRBJ2-7 TRBV5-5
TGTGCCAGCAGCTTGACAGGGGGCTCCTACAATGAGCAGTTCTTC CASSLTGGSYNEQFF TRBD1 - TRBJ2-1 TRBV7-8
TGCGCCAGCAGCCCTGGTCAGATAACAGCTTCTTCCGAAAAACTGTTTTTT CASSPGQITASSEKLFF - - TRBJ1-4 TRBV5-1
TGTGCCAGCAACCTCGGAGCCCCGGCCTACGAGCAGTACTTC CASNLGAPAYEQYF - - TRBJ2-7 TRBV6-6
TGTGCCAGCAGTTCGTCAACTAGCGGGGCATACTACGAGCAGTACTTC CASSSSTSGAYYEQYF TRBD2 - TRBJ2-7 TRBV28
TGTGCCAGCAGTCCACCGGGACAGGCGGCTGGCTACACCTTC CASSPPGQAAGYTF TRBD1 - TRBJ1-2 TRBV28
TGTGCCATCAGTACGGGACAGAACACTGAAGCTTTCTTT CAISTGQNTEAFF - - TRBJ1-1 TRBV10-3